This record concerns one T cell receptor (beta chain) sequence. Its specificity is unknown. One end of the junction does not line up with germline, which may come from a read error. For the second PCR, which ran for about 7 to 11 cycles, a sample-barcoded 5' primer and a J-beta primer mix were used. Using its own MiXCR run on the 5' RACE reads, TCRdb lists one record per CDR3 protein. The data show roughly 1.5 million distinct CDR3 sequences, with 35% to 45% seen just once and 4% held by the top ten. No fewer than 5 micrograms of total RNA were isolated from every sample. The sample is drawn from a study of blood T cells in healthy people across ages. Across the whole study: When template switching was applied, about one barcoded beta molecule was captured per two T cells.

General study findings and limits: Investigators viewed diversity estimates from one million T cells as underestimates, the study reported.

Sample: blood. This receptor was taken from a woman aged 18-29 years in good health.

The CDR3 here is CASSLPGGLGSTDTQYF. In DNA, the CDR3 is TGTGCCAGCAGTTTGCCGGGAGGCTTAGGTAGCACGGATACGCAGTATTTT. The gene calls are TRBV12-3 or TRBV12-4 and TRBJ2-3, with 7 nucleotides matching TRBD2. The CDR3 runs to 17 residues.